These 20 T cell receptor beta chains share one sample of origin, sequenced in a study of T cells after yellow fever vaccination. One entry per CDR3 protein, called by TCRdb with MiXCR from the 5' RACE reads. The data contain 500,000 to 650,000 distinct CDR3 sequences, about 17% of them seen just once; the ten biggest clones take up 17%. The material was PBMCs, obtained about 5 days after the first yellow fever vaccination. The source is a man between 18 and 35 years old who received the YFV17D yellow fever vaccine.

In DNA, the CDR3 is TGTGCCAGCAGCCCGGGACCGAGCATCCAAAGCGAGCAGTACTTC. It yields the protein CASSPGPSIQSEQYF. This chain uses TRBV9 with TRBJ2-7; D tentatively reads TRBD1 or TRBD2 (5 bases each). Per the germline V gene, CDR1 is SGDLS and CDR2 is YYNGEE. The CDR3 runs 15 residues. Between the trimmed V and J ends, which lost 4 bases and 6 bases, there was a span of 20 bases.

The genes are TRBV5-1 and TRBJ2-1; D tentatively reads TRBD1 or TRBD2 (5 bases each). Germline V gene sequence: CDR1 SGHRS, CDR2 YFSETQ. The V end was cut by 4 bases, the J end by 6 bases, with 20 bases between. The CDR3 runs 16 residues. CDR3 amino acids: CASSTHRDPAVNEQFF. The CDR3 DNA reads TGCGCCAGCAGCACCCACCGGGACCCCGCCGTCAATGAGCAGTTCTTC.

Many counts were recorded for this clonotype. V is TRBV18 and J is TRBJ1-1, with 12 bases lining up with TRBD1. The CDR3 totals 18 residues. Per the germline V gene, CDR1 is KGHSH and CDR2 is LQKENI. V gave up 6 bases and J gave up 0 bases; unmatched junction bases: 11. As DNA, the CDR3 is TGTGCCAGCTCGCGCAGCCCGGGACAGGGGGCTCTGAACACTGAAGCTTTCTTT. This translates into CASSRSPGQGALNTEAFF.

This clonotype has just a few counts. V and J are TRBV12-3 or TRBV12-4 and TRBJ2-3; TRBD2 is a possible D gene (6 bases). Trimming removed 9 bases at V and 6 bases at J, with 19 bases between. CDR3 length: 14 amino acids. The CDR3 DNA reads TGTGCCAGTAGGGACTCCAACAATCGGGATACGCAGTATTTT. It yields the protein CASRDSNNRDTQYF.

The J gene is TRBJ1-5, the V gene TRBV7-2; D might be TRBD1 (6 bases). This CDR3 is 14 amino acids long. Germline V lookup: CDR1 SGHTA, CDR2 FQGNSA. V was cut by 3 bases and J by 3 bases, with 9 bases left in between. DNA for the CDR3: TGTGCCAGCAGCTTCCACAGGGACAATCAGCCCCAGCATTTT. This gives the protein CASSFHRDNQPQHF.

The rearrangement links TRBV10-3 to TRBJ2-3; D is uncertain. This CDR3 spans 17 amino acids. The germline CDR1 and CDR2 sequences are ENHRY and SYGVKD. V was clipped by 0 bases and J by 0 bases, with 13 bases between them. The CDR3 spells CAISESNPGVSTDTQYF. CDR3 in DNA: TGTGCCATCAGTGAGTCGAATCCGGGTGTGAGCACAGATACGCAGTATTTT.

The chain employs TRBV7-2 and TRBJ2-7; tentatively, D is TRBD1 or TRBD2 (7 bases each). Germline V gene lookup returns CDR1 SGHTA and CDR2 FQGNSA. The CDR3 loop spans 14 amino acids. The V end was cut by 3 bases, the J end by 6 bases, with 15 bases between. CDR3 region: CASSFQGGAGEQYF. In nucleotides, the CDR3 is TGTGCCAGCAGCTTTCAGGGGGGGGCGGGCGAGCAGTACTTC.

This clonotype was recorded a few times. This chain connects TRBV28 to TRBJ1-5, with D unresolved. CDR3 length equals 14 residues. V was pared by 8 bases and J by 4 bases, with 15 bases between. The germline V gene encodes CDR1 MDHEN and CDR2 SYDVKM. The CDR3 DNA follows: TGTGCCAGCGCCGGCTTCGGGCTAAATCAGCCCCAGCATTTT. Amino acid sequence: CASAGFGLNQPQHF.

The genes are TRBV20-1 and TRBJ1-4; the D gene is possibly TRBD1 (6 bases). The V gene lost 0 bases and the J gene lost 11 bases, with 13 bases spanning the gap. There are 13 residues in the CDR3. Germline V lookup: CDR1 DFQATT, CDR2 SNEGSKA (reference sequence). This CDR3 reads CSARDPTGLKLFF. CDR3 sequence (DNA): TGCAGTGCTAGAGACCCTACAGGGCTTAAACTGTTTTTT.

The rearrangement links TRBV27 to TRBJ1-1, with D possibly matching TRBD1 (6 bases). Germline CDR1 is MNHEY and CDR2 is SMNVEV (reference sequence). V was trimmed by 4 bases and J by 1 base, leaving 10 bases between them. The CDR3 runs 14 residues. CDR3 sequence: CASSYRVGNTEAFF. The CDR3 region has the DNA TGTGCCAGCAGTTACAGGGTCGGGAACACTGAAGCTTTCTTT.

The J gene is TRBJ1-3, the V gene TRBV2; D not resolved. V was pared by 3 bases and J by 4 bases, with 4 bases between. The germline V gene has CDR1 SNHLY and CDR2 FYNNEI. The CDR3 totals 12 residues. CDR3: CASSEAGNTIYF. The CDR3 DNA reads TGTGCCAGCAGTGAGGCCGGAAACACCATATATTTT. The complete variable domain, with remaining parts taken from reference TRBV2 and TRBJ1-3, reads EPEVTQTPSHQVTQMGQEVILRCVPISNHLYFYWYRQILGQKVEFLVSFYNNEISEKSEIFDDQFSVERPDGSNFTLKIRSTKLEDSAMYFCASSEAGNTIYFGEGSWLTVV.

The rearrangement joins TRBV7-3 to TRBJ1-1; D is perhaps TRBD1 (6 bases). The V gene lost 5 bases and the J gene lost 7 bases, with 11 bases spanning the gap. The CDR3 sequence is 12 residues long. Germline V CDR1 and CDR2: SGHTA, FQGTGA. CDR3 sequence (DNA): TGTGCCAGCAGCATACAGGGTGGTGAAGCTTTCTTT. This encodes CASSIQGGEAFF.

In DNA, the CDR3 is TGTGCCAGCAGTGATCGGGGTTATACTGGAAACACCATATATTTT. This sequence encodes CASSDRGYTGNTIYF. V gene TRBV25-1 combines with J gene TRBJ1-3; D gene ambiguous. The CDR3 is 15 amino acids. Germline CDR1 and CDR2: MGHDK and SYGVNS. V was clipped by 3 bases and J by 2 bases, with 11 bases between them. Together with reference TRBV25-1 and TRBJ1-3, the CDR3 gives the full variable domain: EADIYQTPRYLVIGTGKKITLECSQTMGHDKMYWYQQDPGMELHLIHYSYGVNSTEKGDLSSESTVSRIRTEHFPLTLESARPSHTSQYLCASSDRGYTGNTIYFGEGSWLTVV.

The chain recombines TRBV27 with TRBJ2-5; TRBD1 might be the D (6 bases). The germline V gene has CDR1 MNHEY and CDR2 SMNVEV (reference sequence). The CDR3 loop spans 16 amino acids. V lost 5 bases and J lost 0, with 16 bases in between. The CDR3 sequence: CASSLHRDLNQETQYF. CDR3 coding DNA: TGTGCCAGCAGTCTCCACAGGGATTTAAACCAAGAGACCCAGTACTTC.

V and J are TRBV4-1 and TRBJ2-3; 9 nucleotides match TRBD2. CDR3 length: 17 residues. V lost 3 bases and J lost 2; bases outside the gene matches: 9. Germline lookup yields CDR1 MGHRA and CDR2 YSYEKL. Here the CDR3 reads CASSHVERGADTDTQYF. CDR3 nucleotides: TGCGCCAGCAGCCACGTAGAGCGGGGGGCGGACACAGATACGCAGTATTTT.

This clonotype was detected many times. The chain carries TRBV19 and TRBJ2-5; D might be TRBD1 or TRBD2, each matching 6 bases. The CDR3 covers 14 residues. V was trimmed by 5 bases and J by 7 bases, leaving 17 bases between them. The V gene's germline CDR1 is LNHDA and CDR2 SQIVND (reference sequence). CDR3 DNA: TGTGCCAGTAGTGGAGAACGGGGGCGGGGGACCCAGTACTTC. It codes for CASSGERGRGTQYF.

This clonotype was seen more than once but under ten times. This chain joins TRBV28 and TRBJ2-1, with D perhaps TRBD2 (5 bases). The CDR3 sequence is 13 residues long. Trimming took off 1 base at V and 11 bases at J, with 12 bases between the two ends. Per the germline V gene, CDR1 is MDHEN and CDR2 is SYDVKM. DNA of the CDR3: TGTGCCAGCAGTTTATTGCAGGACGGGAAGCAGTTCTTC. It encodes CASSLLQDGKQFF.

This clonotype was observed a handful of times. The chain links TRBV4-3 to TRBJ2-5, with D possibly called TRBD1 or TRBD2 (6 bases each). Germline V gene lookup returns CDR1 LGHNA and CDR2 YSLEER. V was shortened by 5 bases and J by 4 bases, with 17 bases between the two germline ends. The CDR3 length is 15 residues. The CDR3 loop reads CASSSLRGVRETQYF. The CDR3 DNA reads as TGCGCCAGCAGCAGTCTTAGGGGGGTTCGAGAGACCCAGTACTTC.

This chain uses TRBV5-4 with TRBJ2-3; 12 positions match TRBD2. The CDR3 sequence is 18 residues long. V lost 4 bases, J lost 4 bases, and 13 bases stayed unmatched. Looked up from germline, CDR1 is SGHNT and CDR2 is YYREEE (reference sequence). CDR3 in amino acids: CASSITSGGPLIADTQYF. The CDR3 DNA follows: TGTGCCAGCAGCATTACTAGCGGGGGGCCCCTGATCGCAGATACGCAGTATTTT.

There are a few counts of this clonotype. The V and J genes are TRBV29-1 and TRBJ2-6; TRBD1 matches at 8 bases. The germline V gene encodes CDR1 SQVTM and CDR2 ANQGSEA. This CDR3 spans 15 amino acids. The V gene end was trimmed by 8 bases and the J gene end by 3 bases; junction bases not matched to a gene: 9. This CDR3 is CSSLSGGGGANVLTF. The CDR3 DNA reads TGCAGCTCCCTTTCAGGGGGCGGTGGGGCCAACGTCCTGACTTTC.